This T cell receptor beta chain appears in the sequencing data of a study of CD8 T cells in ankylosing spondylitis. Study-wide findings and caveats: In ankylosing spondylitis patients, matched synovial fluid reportedly showed significant enrichment of disease-linked clones.

CDR3 length equals 14 residues. Trimming removed 1 base at V and 6 bases at J, with 10 bases between. The germline V gene encodes CDR1 SGHRS and CDR2 YFSETQ. In TCRdb, the 5' RACE reads were re-called with MiXCR into one record per CDR3 protein. The data contain around 150,000 distinct CDR3 sequences, more than 5.5% of them seen just once; the ten biggest clones take up about an eighth. At least ten counts were recorded for this clonotype. Its antigen remains unidentified. The chain links TRBV5-1 to TRBJ2-2, with D unclear. This receptor was obtained from a female donor with ankylosing spondylitis or in good health (not recorded which). Sequencing used blood, either unsorted or a sorted T cell fraction (not recorded which). The CDR3 DNA is TGCGCCAGCAGCTTGCTATCGGCTTCCGGGGAGCTGTTTTTT. Translation: CASSLLSASGELFF.